Listed here is a single T cell receptor beta chain. Its target is unknown. The PCR made use of 60 Vbeta and 13 Jbeta primers. This table comes from immunoSEQ multiplex PCR, and its TCRdb copy is limited to in-frame clones, with some not included. The sample yields fewer than 140,000 clones, about two thirds seen once. The sample belongs to a study of cytomegalovirus exposure and HLA in healthy donors. Study-wide findings and caveats: In a later analysis, TCR beta V- and J-gene trimming showed a link to a missense DCLRE1C variant. CMV serostatus alone was available as immune exposure information. The classifier reportedly diagnosed cytomegalovirus status with high specificity and sensitivity. Sequencing depth across donors, presence/absence analyses assumed, was roughly uniform.

V dropped 0 bases and J dropped 5; count of bases not matched to a gene: 1. Looked up from germline, CDR1 is GTSNPN and CDR2 is SVGIG (reference sequence). CDR3 length: 14 amino acids. This receptor was taken from a female donor in good health and CMV-seronegative. The J gene is TRBJ2-5, the V gene TRBV30; 12 nucleotides line up with TRBD2. Input material: PBMCs. The CDR3 bases are TGTGCCTGGAGTGTACTAGCGGGAGGTGAGACCCAGTACTTC. The encoded protein is CAWSVLAGGETQYF.